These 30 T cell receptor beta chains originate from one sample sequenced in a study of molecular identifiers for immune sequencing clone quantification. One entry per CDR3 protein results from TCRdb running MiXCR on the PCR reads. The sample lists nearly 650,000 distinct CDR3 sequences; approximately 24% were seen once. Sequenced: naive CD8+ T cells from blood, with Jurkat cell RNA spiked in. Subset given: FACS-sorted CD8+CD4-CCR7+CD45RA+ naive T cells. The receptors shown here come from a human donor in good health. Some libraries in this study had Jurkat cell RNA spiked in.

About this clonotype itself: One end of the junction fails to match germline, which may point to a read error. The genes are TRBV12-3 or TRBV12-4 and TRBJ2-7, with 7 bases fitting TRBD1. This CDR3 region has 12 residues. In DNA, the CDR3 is TGTGCCTGCAGCCCCACAGGGGTCGAGCAGTACTTC. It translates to CACSPTGVEQYF.

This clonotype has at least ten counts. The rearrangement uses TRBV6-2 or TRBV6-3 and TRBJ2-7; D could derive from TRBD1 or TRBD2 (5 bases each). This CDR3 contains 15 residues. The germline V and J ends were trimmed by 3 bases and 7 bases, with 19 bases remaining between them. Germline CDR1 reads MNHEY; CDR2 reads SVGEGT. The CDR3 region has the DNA TGTGCCAGCAGTTATTCCCGGGGCCTCCTGAGGGAGCAGTACTTC. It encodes CASSYSRGLLREQYF.

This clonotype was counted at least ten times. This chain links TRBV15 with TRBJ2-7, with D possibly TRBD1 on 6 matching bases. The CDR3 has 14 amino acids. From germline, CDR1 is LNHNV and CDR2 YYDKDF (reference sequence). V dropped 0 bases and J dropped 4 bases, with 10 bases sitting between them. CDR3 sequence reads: CATSRDRGWYEQYF. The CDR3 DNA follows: TGTGCCACCAGCAGAGACAGGGGCTGGTACGAGCAGTACTTC.

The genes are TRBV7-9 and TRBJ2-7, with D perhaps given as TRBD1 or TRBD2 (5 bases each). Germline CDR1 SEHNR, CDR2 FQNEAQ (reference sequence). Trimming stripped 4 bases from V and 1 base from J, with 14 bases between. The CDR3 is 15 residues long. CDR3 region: CASSYRDGRSYEQYF. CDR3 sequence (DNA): TGTGCCAGCAGCTACCGGGACGGGCGATCCTACGAGCAGTACTTC.

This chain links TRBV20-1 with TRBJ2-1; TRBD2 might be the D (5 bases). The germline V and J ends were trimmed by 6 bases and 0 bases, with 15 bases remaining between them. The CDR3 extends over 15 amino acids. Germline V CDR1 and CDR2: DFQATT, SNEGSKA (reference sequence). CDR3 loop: CSASERGSSYNEQFF. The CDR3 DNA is TGCAGTGCAAGTGAAAGAGGGAGCTCCTACAATGAGCAGTTCTTC.

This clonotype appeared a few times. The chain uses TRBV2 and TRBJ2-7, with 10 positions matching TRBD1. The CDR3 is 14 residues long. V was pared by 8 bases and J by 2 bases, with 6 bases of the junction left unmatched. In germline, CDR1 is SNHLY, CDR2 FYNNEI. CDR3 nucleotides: TGTGCCAGCGTAGGACAGGGGGGTACCTACGAGCAGTACTTC. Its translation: CASVGQGGTYEQYF.

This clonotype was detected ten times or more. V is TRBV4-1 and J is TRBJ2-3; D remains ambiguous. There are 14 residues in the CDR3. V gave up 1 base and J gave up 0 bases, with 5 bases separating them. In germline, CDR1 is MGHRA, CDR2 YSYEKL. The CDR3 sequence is CASSQVSSTDTQYF. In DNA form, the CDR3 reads TGCGCCAGCAGCCAAGTCTCTAGCACAGATACGCAGTATTTT.

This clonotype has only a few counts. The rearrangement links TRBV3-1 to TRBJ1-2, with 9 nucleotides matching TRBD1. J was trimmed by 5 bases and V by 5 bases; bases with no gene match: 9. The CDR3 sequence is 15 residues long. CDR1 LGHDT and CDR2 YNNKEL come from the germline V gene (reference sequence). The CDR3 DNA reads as TGTGCCAGCAGCTCAAGGGACAGGGTTTTTTATGGCTACACCTTC. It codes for CASSSRDRVFYGYTF.

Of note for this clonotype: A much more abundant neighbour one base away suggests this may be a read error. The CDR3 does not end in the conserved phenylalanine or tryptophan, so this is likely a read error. This CDR3 is CASSGERGRGETQYL. The CDR3 region has the DNA TGCGCCAGCAGCGGCGAAAGGGGGAGAGGAGAGACCCAGTACCTC. The chain employs TRBV5-1 and TRBJ2-5; D may be TRBD1 (6 bases). The CDR3 length is 15 residues. Germline lookup yields CDR1 SGHRS and CDR2 YFSETQ. Trimming took off 4 bases at V and 4 bases at J, with 17 bases between the two ends.

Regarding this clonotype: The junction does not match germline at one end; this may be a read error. CDR3 sequence reads: CARSRNTDTQYF. The DNA of the CDR3 is TGCGCCAGAAGCCGGAATACGGATACGCAGTATTTT. The gene calls are TRBV4-3 and TRBJ2-3, with unresolved D. This CDR3 has 12 residues. Germline V gene data show CDR1 as LGHNA and CDR2 as YSLEER.

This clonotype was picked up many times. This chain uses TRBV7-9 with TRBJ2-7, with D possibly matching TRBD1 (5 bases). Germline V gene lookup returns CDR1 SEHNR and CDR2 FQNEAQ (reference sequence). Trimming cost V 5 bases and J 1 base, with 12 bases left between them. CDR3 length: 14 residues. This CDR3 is CASSPLGESYEQYF. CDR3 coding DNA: TGTGCCAGCAGCCCGCTAGGGGAATCCTACGAGCAGTACTTC. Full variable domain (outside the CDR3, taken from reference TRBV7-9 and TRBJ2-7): DTGVSQNPRHKITKRGQNVTFRCDPISEHNRLYWYRQTLGQGPEFLTYFQNEAQLEKSRLLSDRFSAERPKGSFSTLEIQRTEQGDSAMYLCASSPLGESYEQYFGPGTRLTVT.

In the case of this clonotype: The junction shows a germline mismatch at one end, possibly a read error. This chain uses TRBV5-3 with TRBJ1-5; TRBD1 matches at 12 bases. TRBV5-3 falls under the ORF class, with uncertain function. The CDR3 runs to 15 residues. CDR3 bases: TGTGCCAGCAGCTGGGGGACAGGGGGCAATCAGCCCCAGCGTTTT. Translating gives CASSWGTGGNQPQRF.

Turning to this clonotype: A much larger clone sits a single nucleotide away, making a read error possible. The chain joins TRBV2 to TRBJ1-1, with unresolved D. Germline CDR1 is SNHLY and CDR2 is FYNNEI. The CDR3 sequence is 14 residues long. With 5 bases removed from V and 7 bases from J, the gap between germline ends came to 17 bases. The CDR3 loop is CASSIKVGGCEAFF. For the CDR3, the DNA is TGTGCCAGCAGTATAAAGGTCGGAGGGTGTGAAGCTTTCTTT.

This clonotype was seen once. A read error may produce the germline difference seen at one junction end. In DNA form, the CDR3 reads TGTGCCAGCAGTTTGGCTGGACAGGGGATCACAGGTACGCAGTATTTT. This encodes CASSLAGQGITGTQYF. The V call is TRBV12-3 or TRBV12-4, the J call TRBJ2-3; TRBD1 aligns across 9 bases. This CDR3 is 16 amino acids long.

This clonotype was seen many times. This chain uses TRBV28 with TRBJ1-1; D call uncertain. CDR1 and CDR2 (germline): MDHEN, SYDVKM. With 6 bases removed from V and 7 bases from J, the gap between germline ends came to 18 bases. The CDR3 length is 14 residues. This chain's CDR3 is CASSEVLGVGEAFF. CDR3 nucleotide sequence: TGTGCCAGCAGCGAGGTATTAGGCGTTGGTGAAGCTTTCTTT.

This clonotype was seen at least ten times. The CDR3 sequence: CASSSPDITDTQYF. DNA of the CDR3: TGTGCCAGCAGCTCCCCGGACATCACAGATACGCAGTATTTT. The chain links TRBV7-9 to TRBJ2-3, with D tentatively TRBD1 (5 bases). There are 14 residues in the CDR3. V was pared by 4 bases and J by 2 bases, with 10 bases between. The germline V gene has CDR1 SEHNR and CDR2 FQNEAQ (reference sequence).

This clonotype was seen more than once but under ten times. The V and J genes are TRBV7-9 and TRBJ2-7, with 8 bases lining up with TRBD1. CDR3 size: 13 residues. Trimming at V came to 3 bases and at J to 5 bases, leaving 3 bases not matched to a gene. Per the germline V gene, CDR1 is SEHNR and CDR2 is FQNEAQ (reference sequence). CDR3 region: CASSFDRGNEQYF. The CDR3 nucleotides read TGTGCCAGCAGCTTCGACAGGGGAAACGAGCAGTACTTC. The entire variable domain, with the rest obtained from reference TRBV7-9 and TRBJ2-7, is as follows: DTGVSQNPRHKITKRGQNVTFRCDPISEHNRLYWYRQTLGQGPEFLTYFQNEAQLEKSRLLSDRFSAERPKGSFSTLEIQRTEQGDSAMYLCASSFDRGNEQYFGPGTRLTVT.

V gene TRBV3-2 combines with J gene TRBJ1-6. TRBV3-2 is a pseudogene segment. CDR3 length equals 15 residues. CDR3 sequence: CASSHAQRDNSPLHF. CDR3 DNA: TGTGCCAGCAGCCATGCCCAGAGAGATAATTCACCCCTCCACTTT.

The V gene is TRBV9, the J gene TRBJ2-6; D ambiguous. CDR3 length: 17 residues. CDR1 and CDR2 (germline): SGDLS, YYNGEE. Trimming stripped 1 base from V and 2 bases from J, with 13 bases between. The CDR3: CASSVRARLAGANVLTF. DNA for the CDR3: TGTGCCAGCAGCGTACGGGCCCGCCTGGCTGGGGCCAACGTCCTGACTTTC.

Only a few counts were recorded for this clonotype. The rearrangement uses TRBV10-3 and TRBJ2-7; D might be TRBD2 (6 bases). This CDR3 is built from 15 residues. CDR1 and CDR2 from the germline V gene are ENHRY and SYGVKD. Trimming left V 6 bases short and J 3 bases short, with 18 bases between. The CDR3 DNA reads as TGTGCCATCAGCTCACAGACTAGTATCAGCTACGAGCAGTACTTC. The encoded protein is CAISSQTSISYEQYF.

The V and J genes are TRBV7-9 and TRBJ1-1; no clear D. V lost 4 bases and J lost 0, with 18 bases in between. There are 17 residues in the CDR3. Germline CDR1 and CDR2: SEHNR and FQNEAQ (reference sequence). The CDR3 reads CASSSAGGGEMNTEAFF. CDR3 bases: TGTGCCAGCAGCTCGGCAGGAGGCGGAGAAATGAACACTGAAGCTTTCTTT. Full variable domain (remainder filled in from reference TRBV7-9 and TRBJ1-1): DTGVSQNPRHKITKRGQNVTFRCDPISEHNRLYWYRQTLGQGPEFLTYFQNEAQLEKSRLLSDRFSAERPKGSFSTLEIQRTEQGDSAMYLCASSSAGGGEMNTEAFFGQGTRLTVV.

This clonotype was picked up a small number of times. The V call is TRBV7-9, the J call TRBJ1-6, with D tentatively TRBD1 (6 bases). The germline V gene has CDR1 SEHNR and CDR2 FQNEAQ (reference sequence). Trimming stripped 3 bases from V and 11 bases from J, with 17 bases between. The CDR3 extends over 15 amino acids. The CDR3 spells CASSFILQGFPPLHF. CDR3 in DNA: TGTGCCAGCAGCTTCATCCTACAGGGTTTTCCACCCCTCCACTTT.

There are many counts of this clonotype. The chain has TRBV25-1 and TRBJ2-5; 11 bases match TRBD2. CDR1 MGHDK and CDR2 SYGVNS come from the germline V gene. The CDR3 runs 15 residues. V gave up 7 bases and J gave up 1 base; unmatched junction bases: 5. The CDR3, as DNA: TGTGCCAGCAACCTAGCGGGAGGCTTCCAAGAGACCCAGTACTTC. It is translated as CASNLAGGFQETQYF.

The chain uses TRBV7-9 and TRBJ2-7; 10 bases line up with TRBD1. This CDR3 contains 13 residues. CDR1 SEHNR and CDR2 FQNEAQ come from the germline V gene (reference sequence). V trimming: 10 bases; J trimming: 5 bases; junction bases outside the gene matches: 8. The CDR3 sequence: CANSSGQGDEQYF. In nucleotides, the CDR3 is TGTGCCAACAGTTCCGGACAGGGGGACGAGCAGTACTTC.

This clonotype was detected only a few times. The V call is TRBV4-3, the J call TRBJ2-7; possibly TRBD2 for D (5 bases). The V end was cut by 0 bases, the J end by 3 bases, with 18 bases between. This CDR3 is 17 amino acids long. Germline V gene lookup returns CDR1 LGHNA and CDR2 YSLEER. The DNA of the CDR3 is TGCGCCAGCAGCCAAGACCGTGCGGGCCTTCCAGGCTACGAGCAGTACTTC. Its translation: CASSQDRAGLPGYEQYF.

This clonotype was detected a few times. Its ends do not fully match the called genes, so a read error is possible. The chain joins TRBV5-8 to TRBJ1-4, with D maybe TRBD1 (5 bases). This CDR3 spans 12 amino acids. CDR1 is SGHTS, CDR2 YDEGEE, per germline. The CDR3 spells CASSLVGREVRF. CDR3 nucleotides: TGTGCCAGCAGCTTGGTGGGCAGGGAAGTTCGCTTT.

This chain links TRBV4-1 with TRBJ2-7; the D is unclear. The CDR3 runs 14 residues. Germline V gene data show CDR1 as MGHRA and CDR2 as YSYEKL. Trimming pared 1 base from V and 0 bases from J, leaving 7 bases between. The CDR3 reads CASSQGVNSYEQYF. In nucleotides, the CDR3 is TGCGCCAGCAGCCAAGGAGTGAACTCCTACGAGCAGTACTTC.

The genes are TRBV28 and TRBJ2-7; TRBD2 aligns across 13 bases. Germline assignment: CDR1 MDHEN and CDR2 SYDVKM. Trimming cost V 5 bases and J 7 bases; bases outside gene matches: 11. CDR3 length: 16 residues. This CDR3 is CASSPTSGRAGGEQYF. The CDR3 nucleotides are TGTGCCAGCAGTCCAACTAGCGGGAGGGCCGGTGGGGAGCAGTACTTC.

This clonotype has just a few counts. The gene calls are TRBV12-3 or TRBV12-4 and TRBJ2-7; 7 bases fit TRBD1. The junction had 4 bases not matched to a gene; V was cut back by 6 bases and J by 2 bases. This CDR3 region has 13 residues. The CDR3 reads CASRPGTAYEQYF. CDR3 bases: TGTGCCAGCAGACCCGGGACAGCCTACGAGCAGTACTTC.

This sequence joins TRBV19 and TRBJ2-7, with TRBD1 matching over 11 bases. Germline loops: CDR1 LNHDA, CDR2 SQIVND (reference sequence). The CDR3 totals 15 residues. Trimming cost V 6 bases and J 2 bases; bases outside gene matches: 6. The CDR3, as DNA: TGTGCCAGTAGCGTCCGGGACAGGGGGGCCTACGAGCAGTACTTC. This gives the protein CASSVRDRGAYEQYF. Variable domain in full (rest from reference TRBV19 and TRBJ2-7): DGGITQSPKYLFRKEGQNVTLSCEQNLNHDAMYWYRQDPGQGLRLIYYSQIVNDFQKGDIAEGYSVSREKKESFPLTVTSAQKNPTAFYLCASSVRDRGAYEQYFGPGTRLTVT.